This T cell receptor (beta chain) was found in a study of blood T cell repertoires in COVID-19. TCRdb's copy holds only in-frame clones and misses some; the assay was immunoSEQ multiplex PCR. The table has hundreds of thousands of clones, 85% seen once; the top ten hold about 1.9%. This clone has a single count. The specimen sequenced was PBMCs or T cells enriched from blood (not recorded which). This clonotype originated in a young woman who had been exposed to COVID-19.

CDR3 in amino acids: CASSFSVNEQFF. DNA for the CDR3: TGTGCCAGCAGTTTCTCAGTTAATGAGCAGTTCTTC. The chain couples TRBV12-3 or TRBV12-4 to TRBJ2-1; D call uncertain. Between the trimmed V and J ends, which lost 3 bases and 7 bases, there was a span of 7 bases. The CDR3 extends over 12 amino acids.